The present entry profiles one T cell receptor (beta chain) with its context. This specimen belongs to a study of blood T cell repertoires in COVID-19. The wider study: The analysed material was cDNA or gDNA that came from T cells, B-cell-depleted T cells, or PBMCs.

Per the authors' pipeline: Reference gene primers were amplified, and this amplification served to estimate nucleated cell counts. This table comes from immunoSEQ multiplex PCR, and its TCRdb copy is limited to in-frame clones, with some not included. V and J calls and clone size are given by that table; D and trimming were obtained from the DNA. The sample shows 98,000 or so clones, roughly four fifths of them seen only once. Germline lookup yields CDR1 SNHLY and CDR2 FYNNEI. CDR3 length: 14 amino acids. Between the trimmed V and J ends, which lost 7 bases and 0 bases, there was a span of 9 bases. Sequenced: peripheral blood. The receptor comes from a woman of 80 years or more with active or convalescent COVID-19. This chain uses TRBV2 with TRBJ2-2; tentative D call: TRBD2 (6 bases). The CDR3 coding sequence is TGTGCCAGCACCGGGGGACCGAACACCGGGGAGCTGTTTTTT. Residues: CASTGGPNTGELFF.